This TCR beta chain was retrieved from a study of blood T cell repertoires in COVID-19. The CDR3 consists of 16 residues. J lost 3 bases, V lost 0 bases, and 2 bases had no gene match. The germline CDR1 and CDR2 sequences are SGHVS and FNYEAQ. Using immunoSEQ multiplex PCR, the repertoire was profiled, and TCRdb retains in-frame clones only, with some absent. The sample carries roughly 92,000 clones, around 90% recorded once. Only one count was recorded for this clone. The sequence was collected from a woman of 80 years or more with active or convalescent COVID-19. Sequencing used peripheral blood. The chain employs TRBV7-6 and TRBJ2-1, with TRBD2 identical over 10 bases. This chain's CDR3 is CASSLATSGYYNEQFF. CDR3 sequence (DNA): TGTGCCAGCAGCTTAGCGACTAGCGGGTACTACAATGAGCAGTTCTTC. Full variable domain (missing parts from reference TRBV7-6 and TRBJ2-1): GAGVSQSPRYKVTKRGQDVALRCDPISGHVSLYWYRQALGQGPEFLTYFNYEAQQDKSGLPNDRFSAERPEGSISTLTIQRTEQRDSAMYRCASSLATSGYYNEQFFGPGTRLTVL.